These 5 T cell receptor beta chains were sequenced from one sample in a study of T cell responses to AZD1222 COVID-19 vaccine. Clones were read by immunoSEQ multiplex PCR, and TCRdb kept only the in-frame ones, dropping some. This sample yields approximately 130,000 clones, of which about 82% are seen a single time; approximately 8% belongs to the top ten. The sequenced sample was peripheral blood, obtained 28 days after the second dose of the MenACWY control vaccine. The receptors originated from an adult who received the MenACWY meningococcal vaccine as a control.

The chain has TRBV15 and TRBJ2-1, with TRBD2 identical over 9 bases. The CDR3 sequence is 16 residues long. In germline, CDR1 is LNHNV, CDR2 YYDKDF (reference sequence). The V and J ends lost 1 base and 5 bases, in that order; junction bases with no gene match: 6. Here the CDR3 reads CATSRGFGGGDNEQFF. The CDR3 nucleotides read TGTGCCACCAGCAGAGGTTTCGGCGGGGGGGACAATGAGCAGTTCTTC.

The chain employs TRBV7-2 and TRBJ2-2; D remains ambiguous. The ends were cut back, 1 base at V and 0 bases at J, with 6 bases in the middle. Germline V lookup: CDR1 SGHTA, CDR2 FQGNSA. The CDR3 has 15 residues. The DNA for the CDR3 is TGTGCCAGCAGCTTAGAAGTTTCGAACACCGGGGAGCTGTTTTTT. Protein: CASSLEVSNTGELFF.

The chain combines TRBV5-4 with TRBJ1-2; TRBD1 aligns across 10 bases. The CDR3 covers 14 residues. V lost 4 bases to trimming and J lost 8 bases; unmatched junction nucleotides: 8. Germline CDR1 and CDR2: SGHNT and YYREEE (reference sequence). CDR3 nucleotide sequence: TGTGCCAGCAGCCGAGGGACAGGGGAATACGGCTACACCTTC. This codes for CASSRGTGEYGYTF.

V usage is TRBV28 and J usage is TRBJ1-2; perhaps TRBD1 as D (6 bases). The CDR3 spans 13 residues. Germline V gene lookup returns CDR1 MDHEN and CDR2 SYDVKM. V lost 7 bases, J lost 3 bases, and 12 bases lay in between. The CDR3 region is CASNGGAYYGYTF. CDR3 coding DNA: TGTGCCAGCAATGGGGGGGCCTACTATGGCTACACCTTC.

The chain links TRBV3-1 (or the pseudogene TRBV3-2) to TRBJ2-6; a possible D gene is TRBD2 (5 bases). V was pared by 6 bases and J by 4 bases, with 10 bases between. Germline V gene data show CDR1 as LGHDT and CDR2 as YNNKEL (reference sequence). This CDR3 is 14 amino acids long. The CDR3 nucleotides are TGTGCCAGCAGGGACTCAACGGGGGCCAACGTCCTGACTTTC. Its translation is CASRDSTGANVLTF.